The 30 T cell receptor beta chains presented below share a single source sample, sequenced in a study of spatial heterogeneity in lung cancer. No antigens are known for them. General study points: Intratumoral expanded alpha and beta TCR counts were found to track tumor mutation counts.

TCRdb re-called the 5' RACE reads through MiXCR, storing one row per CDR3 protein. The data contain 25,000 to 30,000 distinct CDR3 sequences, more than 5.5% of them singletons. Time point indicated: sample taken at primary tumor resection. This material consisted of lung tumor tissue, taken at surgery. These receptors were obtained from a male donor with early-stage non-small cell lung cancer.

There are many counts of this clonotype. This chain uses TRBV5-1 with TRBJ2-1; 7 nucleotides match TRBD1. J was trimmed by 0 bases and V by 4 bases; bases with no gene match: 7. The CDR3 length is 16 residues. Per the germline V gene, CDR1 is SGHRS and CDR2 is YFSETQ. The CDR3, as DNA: TGCGCCAGCAGCCCGGACAGGTTAAGCTCCTACAATGAGCAGTTCTTC. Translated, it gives CASSPDRLSSYNEQFF.

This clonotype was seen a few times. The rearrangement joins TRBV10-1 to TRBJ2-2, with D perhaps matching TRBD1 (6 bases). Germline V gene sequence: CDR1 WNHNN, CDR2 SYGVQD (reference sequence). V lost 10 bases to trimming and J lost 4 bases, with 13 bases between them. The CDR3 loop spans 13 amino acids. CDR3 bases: TGCGCCACAACCGGGACACCCACCGGGGAGCTGTTTTTT. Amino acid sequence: CATTGTPTGELFF.

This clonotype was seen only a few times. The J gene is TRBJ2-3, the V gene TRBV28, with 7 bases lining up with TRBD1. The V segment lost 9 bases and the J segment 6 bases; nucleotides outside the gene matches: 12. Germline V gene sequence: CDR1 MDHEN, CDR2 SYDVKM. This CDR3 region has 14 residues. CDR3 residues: CASSGTERRDTQYF. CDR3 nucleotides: TGTGCCAGTTCCGGGACAGAAAGGAGGGATACGCAGTATTTT. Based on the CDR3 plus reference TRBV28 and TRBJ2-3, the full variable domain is DVKVTQSSRYLVKRTGEKVFLECVQDMDHENMFWYRQDPGLGLRLIYFSYDVKMKEKGDIPEGYSVSREKKERFSLILESASTNQTSMYLCASSGTERRDTQYFGPGTRLTVL.

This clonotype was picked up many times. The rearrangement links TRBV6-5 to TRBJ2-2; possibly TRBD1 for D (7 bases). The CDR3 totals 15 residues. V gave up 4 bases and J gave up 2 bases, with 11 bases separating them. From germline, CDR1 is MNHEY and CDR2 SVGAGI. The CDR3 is CASSSGDRNTGELFF. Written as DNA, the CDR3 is TGTGCCAGCAGTTCGGGGGACAGAAACACCGGGGAGCTGTTTTTT.

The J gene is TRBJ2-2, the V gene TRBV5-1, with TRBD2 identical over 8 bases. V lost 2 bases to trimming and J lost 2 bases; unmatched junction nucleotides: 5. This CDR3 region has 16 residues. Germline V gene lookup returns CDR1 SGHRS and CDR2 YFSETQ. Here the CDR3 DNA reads TGCGCCAGCAGCTTCAACAGCGGGGGAAACACCGGGGAGCTGTTTTTT. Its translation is CASSFNSGGNTGELFF.

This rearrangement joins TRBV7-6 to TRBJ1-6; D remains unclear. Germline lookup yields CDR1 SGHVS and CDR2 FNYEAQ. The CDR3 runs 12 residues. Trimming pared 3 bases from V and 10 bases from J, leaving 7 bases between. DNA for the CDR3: TGTGCCAGCAGCTTCATTGGATCACCCCTCCACTTT. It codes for CASSFIGSPLHF.

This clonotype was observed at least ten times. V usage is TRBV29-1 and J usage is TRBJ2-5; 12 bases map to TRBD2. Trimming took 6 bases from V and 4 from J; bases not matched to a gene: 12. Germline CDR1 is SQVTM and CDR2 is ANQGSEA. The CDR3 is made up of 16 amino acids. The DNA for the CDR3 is TGCAGCGTCCCCCCGCTAGCGGGGGGGAGGGGAGAGACCCAGTACTTC. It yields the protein CSVPPLAGGRGETQYF. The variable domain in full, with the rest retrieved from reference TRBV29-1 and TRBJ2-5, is SAVISQKPSRDICQRGTSLTIQCQVDSQVTMMFWYRQQPGQSLTLIATANQGSEATYESGFVIDKFPISRPNLTFSTLTVSNMSPEDSSIYLCSVPPLAGGRGETQYFGPGTRLLVL.

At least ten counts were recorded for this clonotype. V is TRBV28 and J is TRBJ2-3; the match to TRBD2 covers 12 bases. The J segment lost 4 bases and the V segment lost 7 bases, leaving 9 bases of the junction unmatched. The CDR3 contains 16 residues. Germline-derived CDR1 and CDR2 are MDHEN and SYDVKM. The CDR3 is CASTASGGGLPDTQYF. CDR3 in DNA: TGTGCCAGCACGGCTAGCGGGGGGGGTCTTCCAGATACGCAGTATTTT.

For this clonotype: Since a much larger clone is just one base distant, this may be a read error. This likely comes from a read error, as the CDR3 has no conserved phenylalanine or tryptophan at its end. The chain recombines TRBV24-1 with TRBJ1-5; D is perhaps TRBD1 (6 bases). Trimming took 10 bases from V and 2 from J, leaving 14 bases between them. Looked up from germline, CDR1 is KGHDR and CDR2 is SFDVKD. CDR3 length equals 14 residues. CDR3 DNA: TGTGCCACTTCAAGGGCAGGGGGCAATCAGCCCCAGCATCTT. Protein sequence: CATSRAGGNQPQHL.

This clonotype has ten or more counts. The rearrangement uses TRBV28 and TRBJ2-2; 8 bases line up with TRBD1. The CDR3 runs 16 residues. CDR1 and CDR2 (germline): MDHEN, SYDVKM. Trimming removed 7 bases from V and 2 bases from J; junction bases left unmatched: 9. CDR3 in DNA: TGTGCCAGCAAAGAAACGACAGGGGCCAACACCGGGGAGCTGTTTTTT. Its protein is CASKETTGANTGELFF.

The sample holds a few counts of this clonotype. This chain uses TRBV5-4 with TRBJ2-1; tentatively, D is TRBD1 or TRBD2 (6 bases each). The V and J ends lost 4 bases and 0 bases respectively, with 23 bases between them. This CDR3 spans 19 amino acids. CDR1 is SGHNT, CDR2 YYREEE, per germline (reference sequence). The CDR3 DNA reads TGTGCCAGCAGCCTTGGCGGTGGAGGGGGGCTTGGCTCCTACAATGAGCAGTTCTTC. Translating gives CASSLGGGGGLGSYNEQFF. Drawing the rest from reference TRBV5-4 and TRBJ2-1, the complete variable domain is ETGVTQSPTHLIKTRGQQVTLRCSSQSGHNTVSWYQQALGQGPQFIFQYYREEENGRGNFPPRFSGLQFPNYSSELNVNALELDDSALYLCASSLGGGGGLGSYNEQFFGPGTRLTVL.

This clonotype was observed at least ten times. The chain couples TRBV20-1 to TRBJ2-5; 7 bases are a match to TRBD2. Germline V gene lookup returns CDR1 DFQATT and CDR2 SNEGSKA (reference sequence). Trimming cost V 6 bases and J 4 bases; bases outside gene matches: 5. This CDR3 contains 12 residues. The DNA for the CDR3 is TGCAGTGCCTGGACTAGTACAGAGACCCAGTACTTC. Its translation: CSAWTSTETQYF.

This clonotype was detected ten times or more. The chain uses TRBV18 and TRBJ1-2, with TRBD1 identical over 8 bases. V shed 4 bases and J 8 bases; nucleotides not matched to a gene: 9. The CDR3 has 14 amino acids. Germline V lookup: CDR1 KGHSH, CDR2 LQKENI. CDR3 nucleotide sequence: TGTGCCAGCTCACACCCGGACAGGGCAGGGGGCTACACCTTC. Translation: CASSHPDRAGGYTF. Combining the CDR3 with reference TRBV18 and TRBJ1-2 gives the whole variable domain NAGVMQNPRHLVRRRGQEARLRCSPMKGHSHVYWYRQLPEEGLKFMVYLQKENIIDESGMPKERFSAEFPKEGPSILRIQQVVRGDSAAYFCASSHPDRAGGYTFGSGTRLTVV.

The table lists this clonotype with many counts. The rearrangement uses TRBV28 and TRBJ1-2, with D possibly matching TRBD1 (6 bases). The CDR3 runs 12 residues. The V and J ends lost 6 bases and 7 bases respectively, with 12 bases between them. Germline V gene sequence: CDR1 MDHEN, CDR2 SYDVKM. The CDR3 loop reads CASRLRGSGYTF. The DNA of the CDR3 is TGTGCCAGCAGGCTCAGGGGTTCTGGCTACACCTTC.

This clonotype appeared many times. CDR3 sequence: CASSLGTGNGYTF. The DNA for the CDR3 is TGTGCCAGCAGCTTAGGGACAGGGAATGGCTACACCTTC. The chain links TRBV7-2 to TRBJ1-2, with TRBD1 matching over 8 bases. V trimming: 1 base; J trimming: 6 bases; junction bases outside the gene matches: 1. Per the germline V gene, CDR1 is SGHTA and CDR2 is FQGNSA. The CDR3 has 13 amino acids.

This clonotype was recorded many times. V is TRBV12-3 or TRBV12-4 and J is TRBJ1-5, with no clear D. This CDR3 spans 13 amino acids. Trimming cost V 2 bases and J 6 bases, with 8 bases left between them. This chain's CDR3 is CASSLIEGQPQHF. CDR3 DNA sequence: TGTGCCAGCAGTTTAATCGAGGGTCAGCCCCAGCATTTT.

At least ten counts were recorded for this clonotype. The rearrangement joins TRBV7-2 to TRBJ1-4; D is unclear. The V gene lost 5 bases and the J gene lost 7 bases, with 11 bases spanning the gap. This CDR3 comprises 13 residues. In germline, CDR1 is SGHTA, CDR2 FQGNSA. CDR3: CASSPSSSEKLFF. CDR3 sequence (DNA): TGTGCCAGCAGCCCGTCCTCTTCTGAAAAACTGTTTTTT.

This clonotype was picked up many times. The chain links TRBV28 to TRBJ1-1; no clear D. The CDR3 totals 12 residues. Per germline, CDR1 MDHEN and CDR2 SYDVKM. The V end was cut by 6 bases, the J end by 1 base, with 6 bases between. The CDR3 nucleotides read TGTGCCAGCAGGGTTCGGAACACTGAAGCTTTCTTT. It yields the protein CASRVRNTEAFF.

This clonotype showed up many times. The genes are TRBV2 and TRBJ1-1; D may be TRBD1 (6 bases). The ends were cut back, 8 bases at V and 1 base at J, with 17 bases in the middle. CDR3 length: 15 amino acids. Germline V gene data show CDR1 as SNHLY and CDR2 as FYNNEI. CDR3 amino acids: CASQRGGAGNTEAFF. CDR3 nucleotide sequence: TGTGCCAGCCAGAGGGGGGGCGCCGGGAACACTGAAGCTTTCTTT.

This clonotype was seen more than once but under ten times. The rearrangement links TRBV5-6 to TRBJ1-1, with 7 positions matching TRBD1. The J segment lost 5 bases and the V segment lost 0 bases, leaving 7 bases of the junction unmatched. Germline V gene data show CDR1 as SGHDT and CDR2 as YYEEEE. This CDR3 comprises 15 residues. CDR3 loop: CASSLDYNRGTEAFF. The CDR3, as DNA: TGTGCCAGCAGCTTGGATTATAACAGGGGAACTGAAGCTTTCTTT.

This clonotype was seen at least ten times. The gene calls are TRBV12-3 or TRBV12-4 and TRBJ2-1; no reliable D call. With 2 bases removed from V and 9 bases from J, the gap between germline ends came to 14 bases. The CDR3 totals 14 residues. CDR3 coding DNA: TGTGCCAGCAGTTTATCGGCAGCCCGTCCTGAGCAGTTCTTC. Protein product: CASSLSAARPEQFF.

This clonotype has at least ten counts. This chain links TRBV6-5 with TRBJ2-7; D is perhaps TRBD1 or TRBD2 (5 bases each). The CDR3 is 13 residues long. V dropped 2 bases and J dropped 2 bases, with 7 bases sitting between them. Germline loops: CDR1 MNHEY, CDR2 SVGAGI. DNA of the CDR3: TGTGCCAGCAGTTACGGGACGACCTACGAGCAGTACTTC. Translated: CASSYGTTYEQYF.

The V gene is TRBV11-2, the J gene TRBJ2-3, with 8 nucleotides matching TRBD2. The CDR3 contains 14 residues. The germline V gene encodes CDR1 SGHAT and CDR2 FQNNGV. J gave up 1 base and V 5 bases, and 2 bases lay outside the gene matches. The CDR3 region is CASSRAGGTDTQYF. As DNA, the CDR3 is TGTGCCAGCAGCCGAGCGGGGGGCACAGATACGCAGTATTTT.

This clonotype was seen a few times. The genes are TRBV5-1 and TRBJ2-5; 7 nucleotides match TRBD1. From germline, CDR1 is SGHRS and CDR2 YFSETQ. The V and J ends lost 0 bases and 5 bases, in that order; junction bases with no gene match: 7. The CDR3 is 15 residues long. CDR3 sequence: CASSLGDSPFETQYF. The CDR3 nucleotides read TGCGCCAGCAGCTTGGGGGACAGTCCCTTCGAGACCCAGTACTTC.

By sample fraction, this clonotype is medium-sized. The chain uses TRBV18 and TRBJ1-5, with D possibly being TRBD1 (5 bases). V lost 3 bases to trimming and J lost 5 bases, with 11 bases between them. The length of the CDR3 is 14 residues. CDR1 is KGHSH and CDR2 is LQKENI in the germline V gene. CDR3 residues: CASSPGTDDQPQHF. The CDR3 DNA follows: TGTGCCAGCTCACCCGGGACGGATGATCAGCCCCAGCATTTT. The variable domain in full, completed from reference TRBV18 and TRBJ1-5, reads NAGVMQNPRHLVRRRGQEARLRCSPMKGHSHVYWYRQLPEEGLKFMVYLQKENIIDESGMPKERFSAEFPKEGPSILRIQQVVRGDSAAYFCASSPGTDDQPQHFGDGTRLSIL.

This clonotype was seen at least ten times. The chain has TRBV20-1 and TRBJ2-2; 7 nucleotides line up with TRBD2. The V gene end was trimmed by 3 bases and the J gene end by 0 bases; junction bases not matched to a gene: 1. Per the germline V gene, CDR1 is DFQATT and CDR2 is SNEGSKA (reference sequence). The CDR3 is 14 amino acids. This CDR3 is CSARGGTNTGELFF. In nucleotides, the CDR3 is TGCAGTGCTAGGGGAGGGACGAACACCGGGGAGCTGTTTTTT.

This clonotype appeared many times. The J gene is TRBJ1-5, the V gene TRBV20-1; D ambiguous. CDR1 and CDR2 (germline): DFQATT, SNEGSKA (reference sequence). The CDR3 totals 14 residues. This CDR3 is CSAAGSLSNQPQHF. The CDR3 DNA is TGCAGCGCCGCGGGGAGTCTAAGCAATCAGCCCCAGCATTTT.

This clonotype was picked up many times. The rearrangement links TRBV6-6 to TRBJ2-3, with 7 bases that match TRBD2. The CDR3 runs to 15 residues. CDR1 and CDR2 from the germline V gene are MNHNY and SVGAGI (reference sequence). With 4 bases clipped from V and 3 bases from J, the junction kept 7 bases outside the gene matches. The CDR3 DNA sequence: TGTGCCAGCAGTTCTGCAGGGAGGGAGACAGATACGCAGTATTTT. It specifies CASSSAGRETDTQYF.

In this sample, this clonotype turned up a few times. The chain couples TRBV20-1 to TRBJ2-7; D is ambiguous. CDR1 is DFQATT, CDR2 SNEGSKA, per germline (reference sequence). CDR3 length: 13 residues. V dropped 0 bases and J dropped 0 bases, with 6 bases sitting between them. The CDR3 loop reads CSARDSFSYEQYF. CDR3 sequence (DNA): TGCAGTGCTAGAGACAGTTTCTCCTACGAGCAGTACTTC.

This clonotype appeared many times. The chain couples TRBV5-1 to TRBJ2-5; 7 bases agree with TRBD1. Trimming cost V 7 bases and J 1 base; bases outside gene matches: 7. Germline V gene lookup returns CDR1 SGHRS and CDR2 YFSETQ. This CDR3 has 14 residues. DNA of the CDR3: TGCGCCAGCTTCACCCCAGGGGGCCAAGAGACCCAGTACTTC. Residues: CASFTPGGQETQYF. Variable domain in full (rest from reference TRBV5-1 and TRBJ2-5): KAGVTQTPRYLIKTRGQQVTLSCSPISGHRSVSWYQQTPGQGLQFLFEYFSETQRNKGNFPGRFSGRQFSNSRSEMNVSTLELGDSALYLCASFTPGGQETQYFGPGTRLLVL.